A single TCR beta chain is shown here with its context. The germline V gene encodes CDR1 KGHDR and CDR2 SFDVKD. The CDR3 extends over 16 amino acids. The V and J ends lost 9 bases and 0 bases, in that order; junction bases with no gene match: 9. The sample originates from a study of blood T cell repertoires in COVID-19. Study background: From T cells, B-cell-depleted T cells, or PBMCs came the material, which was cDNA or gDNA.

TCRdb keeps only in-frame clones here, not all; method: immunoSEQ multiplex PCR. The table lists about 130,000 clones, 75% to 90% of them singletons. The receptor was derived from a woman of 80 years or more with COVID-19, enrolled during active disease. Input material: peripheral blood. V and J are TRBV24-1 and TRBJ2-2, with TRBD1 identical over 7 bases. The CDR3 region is CATRPPGTANTGELFF. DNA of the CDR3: TGTGCCACCCGGCCCCCCGGGACAGCGAACACCGGGGAGCTGTTTTTT.